The next 26 T cell receptor beta chains were all read from a single sample in a study of shared clonotypes between healthy human individuals. The method was immunoSEQ multiplex PCR; TCRdb's version includes in-frame clones alone and lacks a portion of them. The sample shows 950,000 to 1,300,000 clones, more than 65% of them seen only once. Sequenced material: memory CD4+ T cells sorted from blood. Indicated subset: CD45RA-negative fraction. These receptors originate from a man aged 18 to 35 in good health.

The gene calls are TRBV29-1 and TRBJ2-1; D remains unclear. Germline CDR1 is SQVTM and CDR2 is ANQGSEA. The CDR3 runs 11 residues. The V end was cut by 5 bases, the J end by 5 bases, with 7 bases between. The CDR3 DNA reads as TGCAGCGTTCTGCTCCACAATGAGCAGTTCTTC. It encodes CSVLLHNEQFF.

V gene TRBV25-1 combines with J gene TRBJ1-6; no firm D call. In germline, CDR1 is MGHDK, CDR2 SYGVNS. The length of the CDR3 is 13 residues. V lost 2 bases to trimming and J lost 8 bases, with 7 bases between them. The CDR3 DNA reads TGTGCCAGCAGTGAAGTCGGCCATTCACCCCTCCACTTT. This sequence encodes CASSEVGHSPLHF.

Remarks on this clone: This sample includes further DNA sequences coding for the same CDR3. The chain recombines TRBV18 with TRBJ2-1; D is possibly TRBD1 or TRBD2 (5 bases each). This CDR3 has 12 residues. CDR1 KGHSH and CDR2 LQKENI come from the germline V gene. V lost 3 bases and J lost 5, with 5 bases in between. The CDR3, as DNA: TGTGCCAGCTCACCGGGACACAATGAGCAGTTCTTC. Protein sequence: CASSPGHNEQFF.

This sequence joins TRBV6-5 and TRBJ1-4; D gene uncertain. Per germline, CDR1 MNHEY and CDR2 SVGAGI. This CDR3 has 13 residues. V lost 10 bases to trimming and J lost 0 bases, with 9 bases between them. The DNA for the CDR3 is TGTGCCATCCGAGGGCCAACTAATGAAAAACTGTTTTTT. It encodes CAIRGPTNEKLFF.

The chain links TRBV27 to TRBJ1-1; 7 bases align to TRBD1. Germline V gene sequence: CDR1 MNHEY, CDR2 SMNVEV (reference sequence). The CDR3 extends over 12 amino acids. With 3 bases clipped from V and 9 bases from J, the junction kept 4 bases outside the gene matches. CDR3 sequence (DNA): TGTGCCAGCAGTTTTCGACAGGGACAAGCTTTCTTT. Its translation: CASSFRQGQAFF.

The gene calls are TRBV18 and TRBJ2-7, with D perhaps matching TRBD2 (5 bases). V was clipped by 3 bases and J by 6 bases, with 12 bases between them. This CDR3 spans 13 amino acids. Germline CDR1 reads KGHSH; CDR2 reads LQKENI. The CDR3 spells CASSPGAGSEQYF. CDR3 nucleotides: TGTGCCAGCTCACCGGGTGCGGGCAGCGAGCAGTACTTC.

The chain carries TRBV11-2 and TRBJ1-4; possible D gene TRBD1, 6 bases. Germline V gene lookup returns CDR1 SGHAT and CDR2 FQNNGV. Trimming removed 4 bases from V and 14 bases from J, with 14 bases in between. The CDR3 runs to 12 residues. The CDR3 loop reads CASSSRGKVLFF. The CDR3 coding sequence is TGTGCCAGCAGCTCCAGGGGTAAAGTGCTGTTTTTT. Looking up the rest from reference TRBV11-2 and TRBJ1-4 gives the full variable domain: EAGVAQSPRYKIIEKRQSVAFWCNPISGHATLYWYQQILGQGPKLLIQFQNNGVVDDSQLPKDRFSAERLKGVDSTLKIQPAKLEDSAVYLCASSSRGKVLFFGSGTQLSVL.

This clone was counted only a few times. The chain uses TRBV10-1 and TRBJ2-7, with a tentative D call TRBD2 (6 bases). CDR1 WNHNN and CDR2 SYGVQD come from the germline V gene (reference sequence). With 3 bases removed from V and 12 bases from J, the gap between germline ends came to 18 bases. The CDR3 runs to 13 residues. CDR3 protein: CASSEGGTDFRYF. CDR3 coding DNA: TGCGCCAGCAGTGAAGGCGGGACCGACTTTCGGTACTTC.

The chain combines TRBV15 with TRBJ2-4; 13 nucleotides line up with TRBD2. Trimming removed 5 bases from V and 4 bases from J; junction bases left unmatched: 5. The germline V gene encodes CDR1 LNHNV and CDR2 YYDKDF (reference sequence). The CDR3 runs to 16 residues. The CDR3 loop reads CATSHGTSGNKNIQYF. CDR3 nucleotides: TGTGCCACCAGCCACGGGACTAGCGGGAATAAAAACATTCAGTACTTC.

A few counts support this clone. The chain carries TRBV19 and TRBJ2-3; 11 nucleotides align to TRBD1. The CDR3 runs 16 residues. CDR1 is LNHDA and CDR2 is SQIVND in the germline V gene (reference sequence). The V segment lost 5 bases and the J segment 3 bases; nucleotides outside the gene matches: 7. The CDR3 coding sequence is TGTGCCAGTAGTTTTGGGACAGGGGGTGTAACAGATACGCAGTATTTT. Its protein product is CASSFGTGGVTDTQYF.

This chain joins TRBV5-5 and TRBJ2-1; TRBD1 might be the D (5 bases). The CDR3 contains 16 residues. Trimming removed 0 bases from V and 8 bases from J, with 18 bases in between. Germline CDR1 and CDR2: SGHKS and YYEKEE (reference sequence). The CDR3 bases are TGTGCCAGCAGCTTGGAGGGCAGGGCTAAGGGTGATGAGCAGTTCTTC. It is translated as CASSLEGRAKGDEQFF. The variable domain in full, completed from reference TRBV5-5 and TRBJ2-1, reads DAGVTQSPTHLIKTRGQQVTLRCSPISGHKSVSWYQQVLGQGPQFIFQYYEKEERGRGNFPDRFSARQFPNYSSELNVNALLLGDSALYLCASSLEGRAKGDEQFFGPGTRLTVL.

CDR3 protein: CAGDTQVITEAFF. CDR3 DNA: TGTGCCGGAGATACACAGGTTATCACTGAAGCTTTCTTT. The chain employs TRBV7-9 and TRBJ1-1; maybe TRBD1 (5 bases). The V and J ends lost 11 bases and 4 bases respectively, with 17 bases between them. Germline-derived CDR1 and CDR2 are SEHNR and FQNEAQ (reference sequence). The CDR3 spans 13 residues. The full variable domain, completed using reference TRBV7-9 and TRBJ1-1, is DTGVSQNPRHKITKRGQNVTFRCDPISEHNRLYWYRQTLGQGPEFLTYFQNEAQLEKSRLLSDRFSAERPKGSFSTLEIQRTEQGDSAMYLCAGDTQVITEAFFGQGTRLTVV.

The V and J genes are TRBV11-3 and TRBJ2-1; perhaps TRBD1 as D (6 bases). Deletions cut 5 bases from V and 0 bases from J, with 11 bases between. Germline V gene lookup returns CDR1 SGHNT and CDR2 YENEEA. The CDR3 is 15 amino acids. CDR3 region: CASSDTGFSYNEQFF. The CDR3 nucleotides read TGTGCCAGCAGCGACACAGGGTTCTCCTACAATGAGCAGTTCTTC.

This clone has more than one count but fewer than ten. The rearrangement joins TRBV19 to TRBJ1-4; TRBD1 is a possible D gene (5 bases). The CDR3 is made up of 13 amino acids. Per the germline V gene, CDR1 is LNHDA and CDR2 is SQIVND (reference sequence). With 8 bases removed from V and 6 bases from J, the gap between germline ends came to 13 bases. CDR3 in amino acids: CASGVRADEKLFF. The CDR3 DNA sequence: TGTGCCAGTGGCGTCAGGGCAGATGAAAAACTGTTTTTT.

This chain uses TRBV27 with TRBJ1-6; D unresolved. Germline V lookup: CDR1 MNHEY, CDR2 SMNVEV (reference sequence). This CDR3 spans 14 amino acids. V was pared by 6 bases and J by 7 bases, with 13 bases between. As DNA, the CDR3 is TGTGCCAGCAGCCCAACAGCTTTGAATTCACCCCTCCACTTT. Translating gives CASSPTALNSPLHF.

The rearrangement joins TRBV6-5 to TRBJ1-1; D not resolved. With 4 bases removed from V and 3 bases from J, the gap between germline ends came to 6 bases. Germline V gene sequence: CDR1 MNHEY, CDR2 SVGAGI. The CDR3 contains 12 residues. The CDR3 sequence is CASSSGYTEAFF. For the CDR3, the DNA is TGTGCCAGCAGTTCGGGGTACACTGAAGCTTTCTTT.

This chain connects TRBV7-2 to TRBJ1-2; 8 bases align to TRBD1. CDR3 length: 15 residues. CDR1 is SGHTA, CDR2 FQGNSA, per germline. The V segment lost 4 bases and the J segment 3 bases; nucleotides outside the gene matches: 7. The CDR3 DNA reads TGTGCCAGCAGCTCCCGGACAGGGAGTGACTATGGCTACACCTTC. Encoded protein: CASSSRTGSDYGYTF.

CDR3 amino acids: CAWRPTGYYEQYF. CDR3 bases: TGTGCCTGGAGGCCGACAGGGTACTACGAGCAGTACTTC. The V and J genes are TRBV30 and TRBJ2-7, with 7 bases fitting TRBD1. CDR1 is GTSNPN, CDR2 SVGIG, per germline (reference sequence). The CDR3 is made up of 13 amino acids. Trimming removed 3 bases from V and 3 bases from J; junction bases left unmatched: 5. Supplemented by reference TRBV30 and TRBJ2-7, the full variable domain reads SQTIHQWPATLVQPVGSPLSLECTVEGTSNPNLYWYRQAAGRGLQLLFYSVGIGQISSEVPQNLSASRPQDRQFILSSKKLLLSDSGFYLCAWRPTGYYEQYFGPGTRLTVT.

The V and J genes are TRBV2 and TRBJ2-3; D not certain. Germline V lookup: CDR1 SNHLY, CDR2 FYNNEI. Trimming pared 1 base from V and 6 bases from J, leaving 8 bases between. This CDR3 region has 13 residues. In nucleotides, the CDR3 is TGTGCCAGCAGTGAAGGCTATAGTGATACGCAGTATTTT. Translated: CASSEGYSDTQYF.

This clone appeared many times. Other nucleotide sequences in the sample specify the same CDR3. The V gene is TRBV7-2, the J gene TRBJ2-7, with TRBD2 matching 8 bases. The CDR3 loop spans 15 amino acids. CDR1 is SGHTA and CDR2 is FQGNSA in the germline V gene. V shed 5 bases, J shed 3 bases, and the junction held 9 bases outside the gene matches. CDR3 residues: CASSPGPGGVYEQYF. CDR3 DNA: TGTGCCAGCAGCCCGGGACCGGGAGGGGTCTACGAGCAGTACTTC.

V gene TRBV5-8 combines with J gene TRBJ2-7; maybe TRBD2 (5 bases). Looked up from germline, CDR1 is SGHTS and CDR2 is YDEGEE. Trimming shortened V by 0 bases and J by 2 bases, and 18 bases separated the two germline ends. This CDR3 has 17 residues. CDR3 bases: TGTGCCAGCAGCTTGGCCTCTGGTTGGACTGCAGCCTACGAGCAGTACTTC. It yields the protein CASSLASGWTAAYEQYF.

The chain employs TRBV4-1 and TRBJ2-5, with a weak D call TRBD2 (6 bases). The V end was cut by 1 base, the J end by 2 bases, with 11 bases between. The V gene's germline CDR1 is MGHRA and CDR2 YSYEKL. This CDR3 comprises 15 residues. The CDR3 coding sequence is TGCGCCAGCAGCCAAGGCCCGGGGACTCAAGAGACCCAGTACTTC. This encodes CASSQGPGTQETQYF.

J is TRBJ1-5 and V is TRBV5-3; 7 positions agree with TRBD1. TRBV5-3 is an open reading frame, and its role is uncertain. Unmatched junction bases numbered 13, after V lost 4 bases and J lost 3 bases. The CDR3 totals 17 residues. CDR3 in amino acids: CARSTKQGRRLNQPQHF. In DNA form, the CDR3 reads TGTGCCAGAAGCACAAAACAGGGGAGGAGGCTCAATCAGCCCCAGCATTTT.

CDR3 region: CATQGSGADTQYF. In DNA form, the CDR3 reads TGTGCCACCCAGGGGAGTGGGGCAGATACGCAGTATTTT. The rearrangement links TRBV10-3 to TRBJ2-3, with D perhaps matching TRBD1 (6 bases). The CDR3 has 13 amino acids. Germline V CDR1 and CDR2: ENHRY, SYGVKD. V was trimmed by 10 bases and J by 4 bases, leaving 15 bases between them.

The chain uses TRBV4-3 and TRBJ2-2, with a weak D call TRBD2 (6 bases). Germline values: CDR1 LGHNA, CDR2 YSLEER. V was pared by 2 bases and J by 3 bases, with 13 bases between. This CDR3 is 16 amino acids long. This chain's CDR3 is CASSQNWGGDTGELFF. In nucleotides, the CDR3 is TGCGCCAGCAGCCAAAATTGGGGAGGAGACACCGGGGAGCTGTTTTTT.

This clone was found a few times. Here the CDR3 DNA reads TGTGCCAGCAGCTCACAGGGGAGTAATGAAAAACTGTTTTTT. It specifies CASSSQGSNEKLFF. The chain links TRBV7-2 to TRBJ1-4; 7 positions agree with TRBD1. The CDR3 length is 14 residues. The germline V gene has CDR1 SGHTA and CDR2 FQGNSA. The V gene end was trimmed by 4 bases and the J gene end by 4 bases; junction bases not matched to a gene: 3.